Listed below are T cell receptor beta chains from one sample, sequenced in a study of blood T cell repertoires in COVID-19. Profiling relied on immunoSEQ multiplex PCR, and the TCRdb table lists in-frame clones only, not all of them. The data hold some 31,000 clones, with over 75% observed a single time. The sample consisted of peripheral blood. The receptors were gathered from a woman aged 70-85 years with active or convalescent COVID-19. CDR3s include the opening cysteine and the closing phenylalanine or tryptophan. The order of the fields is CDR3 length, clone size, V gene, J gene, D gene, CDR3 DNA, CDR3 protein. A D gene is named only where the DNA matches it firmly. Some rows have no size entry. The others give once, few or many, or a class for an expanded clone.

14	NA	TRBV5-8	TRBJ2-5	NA	TGTGCCAGCAGCAGCAACAGGGTCCAAGAGACCCAGTACTTC	CASSSNRVQETQYF
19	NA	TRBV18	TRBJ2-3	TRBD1	TGTGCCAGCTCACCCCGGACAGGGGGCGTGGGAAGTGGAGGAGATACGCAGTATTTT	CASSPRTGGVGSGGDTQYF
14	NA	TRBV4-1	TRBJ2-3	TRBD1	TGCGCCAGCAAACAGGGGTTGAGCACAGATACGCAGTATTTT	CASKQGLSTDTQYF
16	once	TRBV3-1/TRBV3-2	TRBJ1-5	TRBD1	TGTGCCAGCAGCCAAGGGAACAGGGGGGGAGACCAGCCCCAGCATTTT	CASSQGNRGGDQPQHF
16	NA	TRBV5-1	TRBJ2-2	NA	TGCGCCAGCAGCCAGAACAGGGCATTGAACACCGGGGAGCTGTTTTTT	CASSQNRALNTGELFF
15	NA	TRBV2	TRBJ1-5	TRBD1	TGTGCCAGCCGTATACAGGGGGCTGGCAATCAGCCCCAGCATTTT	CASRIQGAGNQPQHF
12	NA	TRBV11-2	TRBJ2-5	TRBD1	TGTGCCAGCAGCCGATGGACAGGGGTCCAGTACTTC	CASSRWTGVQYF
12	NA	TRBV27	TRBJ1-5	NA	TGTGCCAGCGGGGAGGGGGATCAGCCCCAGCATTTT	CASGEGDQPQHF
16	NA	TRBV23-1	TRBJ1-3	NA	TGCGCCAGCAACCAGCGAAACGATACGGCTGGAAACACCATATATTTT	CASNQRNDTAGNTIYF
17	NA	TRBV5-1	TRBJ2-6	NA	TGCGCCAGCAGGTTGAGCGTGTCGGCCTCTGGGGCCAACGTCCTGACTTTC	CASRLSVSASGANVLTF
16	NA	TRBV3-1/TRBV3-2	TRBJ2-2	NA	TGTGCCAGCAGCCAAGAGATCGGGTGGGGGCTAGGGGAGCTGTTTTTT	CASSQEIGWGLGELFF
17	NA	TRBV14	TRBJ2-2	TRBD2	TGTGCCAGCAGCCAATACTTACTACTAGCGGCAAGCGGGGAGCTGTTTTTT	CASSQYLLLAASGELFF
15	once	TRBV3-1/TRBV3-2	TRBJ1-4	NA	TGTGCCAGCAGCCCTAGGGGGGGGAGGAATGAAAAACTGTTTTTT	CASSPRGGRNEKLFF
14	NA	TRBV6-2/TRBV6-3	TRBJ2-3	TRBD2	TGTGCCAGCAGTTCAACTAGCGACCCAGATACGCAGTATTTT	CASSSTSDPDTQYF
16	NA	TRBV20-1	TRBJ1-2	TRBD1	TGCAGTGCTAGTGTGCCCGCGGGACAGGGTGTAGGTGGCTACACCTTC	CSASVPAGQGVGGYTF
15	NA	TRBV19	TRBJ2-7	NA	TGTGCCAGTAGTATAGATGGGGGCGCAGGCTACGAGCAGTACTTC	CASSIDGGAGYEQYF
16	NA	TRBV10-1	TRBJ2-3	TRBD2	TGCGCCAGCAGTGAGAGTAGCGGGGATAACACAGATACGCAGTATTTT	CASSESSGDNTDTQYF